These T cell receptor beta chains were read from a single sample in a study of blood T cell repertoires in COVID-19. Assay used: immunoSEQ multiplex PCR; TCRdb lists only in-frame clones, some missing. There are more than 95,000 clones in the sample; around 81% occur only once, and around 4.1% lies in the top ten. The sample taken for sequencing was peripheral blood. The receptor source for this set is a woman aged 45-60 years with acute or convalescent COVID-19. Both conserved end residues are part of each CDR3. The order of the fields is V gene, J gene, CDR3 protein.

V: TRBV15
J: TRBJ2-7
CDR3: CATSRRTGDYEQYF

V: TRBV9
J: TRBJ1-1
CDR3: CASSVDAIMNTEAFF

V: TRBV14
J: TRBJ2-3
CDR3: CASSLDRGVATASTDTQYF

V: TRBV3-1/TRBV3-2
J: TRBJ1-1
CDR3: CASSPRTTGEATEAFF

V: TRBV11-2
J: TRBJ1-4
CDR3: CASSLNFVNEKLFF

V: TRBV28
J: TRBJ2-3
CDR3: CASSLAGTASTDTQYF

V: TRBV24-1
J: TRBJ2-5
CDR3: CATSDRLGAVQETQYF

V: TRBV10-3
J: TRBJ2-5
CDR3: CAISAGVQETQYF

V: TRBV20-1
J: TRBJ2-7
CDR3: CSAATVGEQYF

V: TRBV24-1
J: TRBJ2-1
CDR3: CATSDSTKGTGGYNEQFF

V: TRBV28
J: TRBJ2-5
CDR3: CASSDSGLGGPQYF